This TCR beta chain derives from a study of OX40 agonist ivuxolimab in advanced cancers. Overall study: Ivuxolimab was administered intravenously to patients at 0.01 to 10 mg/kg every 2 weeks. Having had anti-PD-1, anti-PD-L1 or anti-CTLA-4 therapy before was allowed, and roughly 38% had some.

The count of this clone is one. Profiled with immunoSEQ multiplex PCR; TCRdb holds only in-frame clones, not every one. Among tens of thousands of clones listed, 75% to 85% were seen once. The germline V gene encodes CDR1 MNHEY and CDR2 SVGAGI. The germline V and J ends were trimmed by 0 bases and 5 bases, with 13 bases remaining between them. The CDR3 is 15 residues long. Source: CD4+ or CD8+ T cells sorted from blood, taken in a trial of the OX40 agonist ivuxolimab. This receptor was obtained from an adult with an advanced solid tumor such as melanoma, head and neck, liver or kidney cancer. The chain uses TRBV6-5 and TRBJ1-1, with D possibly TRBD1 on 6 matching bases. The CDR3 region is CASSYSRTGRTEAFF. The CDR3 DNA reads as TGTGCCAGCAGTTACTCGAGAACAGGGCGGACTGAAGCTTTCTTT.